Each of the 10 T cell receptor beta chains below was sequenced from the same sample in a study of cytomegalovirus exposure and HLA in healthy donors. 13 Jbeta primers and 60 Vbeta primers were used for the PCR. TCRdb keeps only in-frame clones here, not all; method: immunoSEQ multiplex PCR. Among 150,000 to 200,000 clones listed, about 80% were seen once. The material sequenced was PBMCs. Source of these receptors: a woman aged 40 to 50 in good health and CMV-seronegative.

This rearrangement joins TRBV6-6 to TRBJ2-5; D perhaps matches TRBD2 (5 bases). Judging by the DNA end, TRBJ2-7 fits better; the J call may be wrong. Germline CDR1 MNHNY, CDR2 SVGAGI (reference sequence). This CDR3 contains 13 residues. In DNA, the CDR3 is TGTGCCAGCAGCCTAGCCCAGGAGCACGAGCAGTACTTC. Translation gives CASSLAQEHEQYF.

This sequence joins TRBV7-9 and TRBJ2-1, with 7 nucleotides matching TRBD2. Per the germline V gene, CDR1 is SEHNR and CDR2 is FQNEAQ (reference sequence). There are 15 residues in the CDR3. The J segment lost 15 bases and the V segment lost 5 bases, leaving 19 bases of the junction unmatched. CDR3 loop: CASSALGGSPPVLFF. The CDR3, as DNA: TGTGCCAGCAGCGCCCTTGGCGGGAGTCCGCCCGTTCTGTTCTTC.

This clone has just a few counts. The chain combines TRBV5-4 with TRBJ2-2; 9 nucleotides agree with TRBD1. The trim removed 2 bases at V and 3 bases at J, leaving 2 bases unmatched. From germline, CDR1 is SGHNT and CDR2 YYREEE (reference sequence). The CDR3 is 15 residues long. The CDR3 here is CASSFRTGDTGELFF. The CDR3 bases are TGTGCCAGCAGCTTCAGGACAGGGGACACCGGGGAGCTGTTTTTT.

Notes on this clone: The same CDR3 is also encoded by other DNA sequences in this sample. The DNA of the CDR3 is TGCGCCAGTTCACTAGCGGGAGAGGATACGCAGTATTTT. This translates into CASSLAGEDTQYF. The V call is TRBV5-1, the J call TRBJ2-3; 11 nucleotides align to TRBD2. V dropped 8 bases and J dropped 6; count of bases not matched to a gene: 5. The CDR3 runs to 13 residues. The germline gives CDR1 SGHRS, CDR2 YFSETQ.

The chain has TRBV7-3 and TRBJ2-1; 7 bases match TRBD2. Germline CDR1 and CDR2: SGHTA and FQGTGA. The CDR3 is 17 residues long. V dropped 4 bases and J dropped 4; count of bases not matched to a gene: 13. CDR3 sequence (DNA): TGTGCCAGCAGCTACGCCCCCGGGTCTAGCGGATACAATGAGCAGTTCTTC. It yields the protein CASSYAPGSSGYNEQFF.

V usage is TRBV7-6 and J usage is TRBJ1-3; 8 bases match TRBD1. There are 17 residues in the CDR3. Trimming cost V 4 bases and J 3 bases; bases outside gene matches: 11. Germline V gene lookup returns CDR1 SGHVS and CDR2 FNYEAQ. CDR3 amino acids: CASSSGQGARIGNTIYF. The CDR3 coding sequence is TGTGCCAGCAGCTCGGGGCAGGGGGCGCGAATTGGAAACACCATATATTTT.

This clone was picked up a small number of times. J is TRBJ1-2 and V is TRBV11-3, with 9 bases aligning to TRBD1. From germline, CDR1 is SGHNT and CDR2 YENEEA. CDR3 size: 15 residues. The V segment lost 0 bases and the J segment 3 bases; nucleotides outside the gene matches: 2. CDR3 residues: CASSLDRQGDYGYTF. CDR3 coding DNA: TGTGCCAGCAGCTTAGATCGACAGGGGGACTATGGCTACACCTTC.

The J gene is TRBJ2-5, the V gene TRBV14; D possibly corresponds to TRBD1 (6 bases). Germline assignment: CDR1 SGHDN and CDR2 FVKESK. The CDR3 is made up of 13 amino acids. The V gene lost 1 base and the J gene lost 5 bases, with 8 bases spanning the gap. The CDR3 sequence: CASSQGQVETQYF. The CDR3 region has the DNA TGTGCCAGCAGCCAAGGACAGGTGGAGACCCAGTACTTC.

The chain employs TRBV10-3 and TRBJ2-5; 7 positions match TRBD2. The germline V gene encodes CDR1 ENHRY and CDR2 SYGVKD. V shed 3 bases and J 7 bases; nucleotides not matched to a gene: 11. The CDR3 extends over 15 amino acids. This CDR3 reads CAISETGLGQGTQYF. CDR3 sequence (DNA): TGTGCCATCAGTGAAACTGGACTAGGGCAGGGGACCCAGTACTTC.

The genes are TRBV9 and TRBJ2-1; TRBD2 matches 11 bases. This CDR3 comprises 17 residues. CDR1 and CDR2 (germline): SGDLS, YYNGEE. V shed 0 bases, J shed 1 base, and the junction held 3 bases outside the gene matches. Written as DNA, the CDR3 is TGTGCCAGCAGCGTAGATATAGCGGGAGGGTCCTACAATGAGCAGTTCTTC. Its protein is CASSVDIAGGSYNEQFF.